This T cell receptor beta chain was sequenced for a study of blood T cells in healthy people across ages (dated by TCRdb to 2015 to 2017). Broadly, across the study: In model experiments, template switching captured about one uniquely barcoded TCR beta cDNA molecule for every two T cells. Age-related changes in TCR beta repertoire diversity were measured in the study by deep sequencing normalized with unique cDNA molecular identifiers. Donors were grouped into four age groups: young (average 16 years), middle-aged (approximately 41), aged (approximately 67) and long-lived (less than 85). For two donors (one aged 18 to 29 and one aged 80 or older), the study analyzed two additional independent replicas of 1 million unique cDNA reads from the same blood draw.

Donors were around 37 systemically healthy Caucasian individuals from Russia aged roughly 6 to 95 years. Each donor gave about 10 milliliters of peripheral blood, drawn into EDTA-treated Vacutainer tubes. Ficoll-Paque density-gradient centrifugation was used to isolate PBMCs, with at least 7 million per sample. Trizol reagent was used to extract total RNA from PBMCs, with at least 6 micrograms per sample. For every donor, an aliquot of PBMCs went through flow cytometry to measure the percentages of naive CD45RAhigh/CD27high T cells. Paper-wide results and their limitations: Donor CMV infection status was unknown, potentially confounding age-related changes in expanded clonotypes. Compared with the aged group, more naive CD4+ T cells, fewer expanded clones and increased TCR diversity were shown by the long-lived group, suggesting age selection. Estimates of total diversity from one million sequenced T cells were regarded as lower bounds and underestimates. Conclusive comparison of naive and antigen-experienced compartments was prevented by the profiling of bulk unsorted PBMCs. There was a strong correlation between observed TCR beta diversity and the percentage of naive T cells measured by flow cytometry. Observed TCR beta diversity per million T cells fell roughly linearly with age, and a significant reduction was already apparent by age roughly 40.

This clonotype has more than one count but fewer than ten. Its antigen is still unknown. Base quality data are lacking; no much larger clone is found one base away. The CDR3 has 16 amino acids, counting the end cysteine and phenylalanine. The retained sequence is limited to the CDR3, 48 bases, with the frame set at the first base. Relative to germline, V is missing 0 bases and J is missing 0 bases, with 4 bases of the junction outside any gene match. For CDR1 and CDR2, the germline V gene lists LGHNA and YSLEER. Receptors were amplified or captured by 5' RACE. The instrument given in TCRdb is Illumina HiSeq 2500. The second PCR ran for about 6 to 11 cycles and used a J-beta primer mix along with a sample-barcoded 5' primer. Each TCR beta cDNA molecule received a unique molecular identifier from a template-switch 5' adaptor carrying 12 random nucleotides. Each sample yielded at least 2.5 million CDR3-containing paired-end reads. The Mint cDNA synthesis kit, primed by a TRBC-specific oligonucleotide, was used to synthesize first-strand cDNA from all RNA. Following uracil-DNA glycosylase treatment, a first 18-cycle PCR with universal primers M1SS and BC2_uni_R was performed on all cDNA. The original methods were these. For normalization, 1 million high-quality reads were randomly selected from each sample, with every read carrying a distinct molecular identifier. Reads sharing molecular identifiers were discarded rather than binned into consensus sequences. CDR3 identification, clonotype clustering and error correction used MiTCR with a Q25 quality threshold and the strictest error-elimination algorithm. A nonparametric unseen species model using Euler transformation provided a lower-bound estimate of total TCR beta diversity. In-frame beta chains were kept once TCRdb had trimmed the public reads at Q25 with fastp and called clones with MiXCR. Entries that share a CDR3 protein sequence are merged under the most common genes and DNA. These V and J calls are TCRdb output, not the study's own analysis. Here the sample has approximately 960,000 distinct CDR3 sequences; 25% to 30% occur a single time. About a tenth of the sample goes to the ten largest clones.

This sample also appeared in a second study, on T cells of mothers and their children. Taken from the second paper: Nine systemically healthy Caucasian individuals, comprising three mothers and their six children, were included as donors. cDNA synthesis used all of the extracted RNA, with roughly 1.5 ug of RNA in each 15 ul reaction. In the second PCR, the M1S primer introduced both the sample barcodes and 2-4 random nucleotides. Over 8.5 million TCR beta CDR3 reads came from each mother, compared with some 3 million reads from each child. Thymic selection similarly shapes TCR recombination output in related and unrelated pairs, with minor effect from inherited differences. Related mother-child pairs always showed normalized repertoire overlap that was slightly higher than in unrelated mother-child pairs, though the difference was never significant. With a sensitivity of approximately 93 clones per million clonotypes, no persistent microchimeric T cell clones were detected. In the study, deep NGS was used to compare the TCR beta repertoires of mothers and children, and features distinguishing related mother-child pairs from unrelated individuals were sought. On average, the children were approximately 11 +/- 4 years old, while the mothers were approximately 40 +/- 4 years old. After adapter ligation with NEBNext reagents, the libraries were sequenced on Illumina HiSeq 2000 with 100+100 nt paired-end reads. Mother and child libraries were prepared a month apart and sequenced in separate runs to prevent cross-contamination. Between 500,000 and 2,000,000 distinct TCR beta clonotypes were identified per donor. Naive TCR beta clonotypes were estimated from low-frequency clonotypes matched to each donor's FACS-determined naive share, without sorting.

The TCR originated in a woman aged 40 to 50 in good health. The sequence joins TRBV4-3 to TRBJ1-1, with 7 bases matching TRBD1. The sequenced sample was blood. The CDR3 region: CASSQDWTGLNTEAFF. At the DNA level, the sequence is TGCGCCAGCAGCCAAGACTGGACAGGCTTGAACACTGAAGCTTTCTTT.